This TCR beta chain was captured by sequencing in a study of blood T cells in healthy people across ages. Study observations and caveats: Older age went with lower TCR beta diversity per million T cells, in a roughly linear way.

This clonotype was seen more than once but under ten times. Its antigen is still unknown. A second about 6 to 12 cycle PCR used barcoded and J-beta primers. One entry per CDR3 protein results from TCRdb running MiXCR on the 5' RACE reads. The sample carries some 1.5 million distinct CDR3 sequences, roughly 30% recorded once. With V trimmed by 7 bases and J by 7 bases, 7 bases remained unmatched. The germline gives CDR1 SQVTM, CDR2 ANQGSEA. There are 14 residues in the CDR3. The sequence was collected from a woman in her 30s in good health. Input material: blood. The chain recombines TRBV29-1 with TRBJ2-5; 15 positions agree with TRBD2. The CDR3 here is CSAWTSGRAGTQYF. The CDR3 region has the DNA TGCAGCGCGTGGACTAGCGGGAGGGCGGGGACCCAGTACTTC.